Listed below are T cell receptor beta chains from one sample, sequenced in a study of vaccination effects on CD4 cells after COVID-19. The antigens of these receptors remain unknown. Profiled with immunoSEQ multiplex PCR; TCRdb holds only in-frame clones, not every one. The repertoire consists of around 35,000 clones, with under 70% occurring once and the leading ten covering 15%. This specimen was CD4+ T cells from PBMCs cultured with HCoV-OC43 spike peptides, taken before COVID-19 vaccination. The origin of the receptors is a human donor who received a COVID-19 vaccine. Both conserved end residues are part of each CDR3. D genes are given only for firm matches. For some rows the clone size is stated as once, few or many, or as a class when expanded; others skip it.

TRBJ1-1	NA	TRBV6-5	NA	TGTGCCAGCATTTCAGCGGGGGTGGGCACTGAAGCTTTCTTT	CASISAGVGTEAFF
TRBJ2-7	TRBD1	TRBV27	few	TGTGCCAGCAGTTTAAGCGACAGGGGGCACTACGAGCAGTACTTC	CASSLSDRGHYEQYF
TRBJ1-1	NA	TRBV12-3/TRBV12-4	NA	TGTGCCAGCAGCCACCCCGTAGGCACTGAAGCTTTCTTT	CASSHPVGTEAFF
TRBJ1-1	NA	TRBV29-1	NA	TGCAGCGTTGAACGAGGGGTGAACACTGAAGCTTTCTTT	CSVERGVNTEAFF
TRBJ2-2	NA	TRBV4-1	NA	TGCGCCAGCAGCCAGGCAACGGGGCCGAACACCGGGGAGCTGTTTTTT	CASSQATGPNTGELFF
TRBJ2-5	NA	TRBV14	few	TGTGCCAGCAGCCAAGGGGCGGGGGAGACCCAGTACTTC	CASSQGAGETQYF
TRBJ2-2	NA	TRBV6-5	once	TGTGCCAGCAGGTGGCCCGGTAACACCGGGGAGCTGTTTTTT	CASRWPGNTGELFF
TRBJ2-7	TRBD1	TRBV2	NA	TGTGCCAGCGGGAGACAGGGGGCCCACGAGCAGTACTTC	CASGRQGAHEQYF
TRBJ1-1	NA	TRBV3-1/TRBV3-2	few	TGTGCCAGCAGCCAAGACAGGGCCACTGAAGCTTTCTTT	CASSQDRATEAFF
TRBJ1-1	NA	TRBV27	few	TGTGCCAGCAGTTTATCAGCAGGGGTGAACACTGAAGCTTTCTTT	CASSLSAGVNTEAFF
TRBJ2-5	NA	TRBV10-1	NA	TGCGCCAGCAGTGATCGCATTCGGCAGGGAAACTCAGAGACCCAGTACTTC	CASSDRIRQGNSETQYF
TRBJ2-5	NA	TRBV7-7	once	TGTGCCAGCAGCTTAGGGGGTACAGCGTGGGAGACCCAGTACTTC	CASSLGGTAWETQYF
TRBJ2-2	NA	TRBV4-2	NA	TGTGCCAGCAGCCAACTCTTGACAGAGCACGAGGGGGGCGGGGAGCTGTTTTTT	CASSQLLTEHEGGGELFF
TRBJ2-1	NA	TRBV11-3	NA	TGTGCCAGCAGTCACCGACTGGATTCAAACAATGAGCAGTTCTTC	CASSHRLDSNNEQFF
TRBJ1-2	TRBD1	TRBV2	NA	TGTGCCAGCAGTCCGCGACAGGGGGCTGAAGTCTACACCTTC	CASSPRQGAEVYTF
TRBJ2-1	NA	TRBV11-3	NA	TGTGCCAGCAGCCCCATGGAGGGAGGAGGTGAGCAGTTCTTC	CASSPMEGGGEQFF
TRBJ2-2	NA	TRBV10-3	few	TGTGCCATCAGTGAGTCGTACCCAGGGTCCGGGGAGCTGTTTTTT	CAISESYPGSGELFF
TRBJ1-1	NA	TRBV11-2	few	TGTGCCAGCAGCTTACAACCGGCCACTGAAGCTTTCTTT	CASSLQPATEAFF
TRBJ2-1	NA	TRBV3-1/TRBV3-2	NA	TGTGCCAGCAGCCCGAGTGGAGGGGGGGGCGATGAGCAGTTCTTC	CASSPSGGGGDEQFF
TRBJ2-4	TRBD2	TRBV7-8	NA	TGTGCCAGCAGCCCTAGCGGGGGGGTAGCCAAAAACATTCAGTACTTC	CASSPSGGVAKNIQYF
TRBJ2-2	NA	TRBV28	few	TGTGCCAGCAGGACTAACACCGGGGAGCTGTTTTTT	CASRTNTGELFF
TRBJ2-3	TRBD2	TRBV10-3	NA	TGTGCCATCAGTGTGGGCGGGAGGGCCACAGATACGCAGTATTTT	CAISVGGRATDTQYF
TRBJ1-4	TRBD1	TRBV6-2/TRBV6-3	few	TGTGCCAGCAGTTCACGGCCCTTGGGGACAGGGGGCGAAAAACTGTTTTTT	CASSSRPLGTGGEKLFF
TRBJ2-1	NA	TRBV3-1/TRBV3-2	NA	TGTGCCAGCAGCCAAGGGGCTAGGGGCGGAATCTTC	CASSQGARGGIF
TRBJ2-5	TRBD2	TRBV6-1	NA	TGTGCCAGCAGTGAAAGGACTAGCGACCAAGAGACCCAGTACTTC	CASSERTSDQETQYF
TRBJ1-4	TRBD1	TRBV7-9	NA	TGTGCCAGCAGCTATGACAGGGCTAATGAAAAACTGTTTTTT	CASSYDRANEKLFF
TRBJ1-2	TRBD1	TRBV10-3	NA	TGTGCCATCAGCTCCGGGACAGGGAGGGAAGGCTACACCTTC	CAISSGTGREGYTF
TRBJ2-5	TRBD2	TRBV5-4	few	TGTGCCAGCAGCCCGGGACTAGCGGGAGGGCCGGAGGAGACCCAGTACTTC	CASSPGLAGGPEETQYF
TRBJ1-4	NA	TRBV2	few	TGTGCCAGCAGTGATGTACAAGGGGGTGCCGGGGGACTGTTTTTT	CASSDVQGGAGGLFF
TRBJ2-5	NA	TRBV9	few	TGTGCCAGCAGCGTAGTTGAGGGGGGACAAGAGACCCAGTACTTC	CASSVVEGGQETQYF
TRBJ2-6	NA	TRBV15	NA	TGTGCCACGGCGAGCGATACCGGGGCCAACGTCCTGACTTTC	CATASDTGANVLTF
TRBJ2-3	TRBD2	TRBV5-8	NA	TGTGCCAGCAGCTGGGGCGGGGGACCGAGCCCAGATACGCAGTATTTT	CASSWGGGPSPDTQYF
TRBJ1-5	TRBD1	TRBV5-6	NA	TGTGCCAGCAGCTGGGGACAGAATCAGCCCCAGCATTTT	CASSWGQNQPQHF
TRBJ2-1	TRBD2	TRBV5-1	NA	TGCGCCAGCAGCTTGAAGGGAGGGAGGGGACAGTTCTTC	CASSLKGGRGQFF
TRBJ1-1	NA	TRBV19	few	TGTGCCAGTAGCTCCGGGCTGAACACTGAAGCTTTCTTT	CASSSGLNTEAFF
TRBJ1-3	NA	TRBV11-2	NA	TGTGCCAGCAGCCGACCGACCGTCGCCTCTGGAAACACCATATATTTT	CASSRPTVASGNTIYF
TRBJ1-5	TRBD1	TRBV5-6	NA	TGTGCCAGCAGCTTATGGGTCAGGGGGAATCAGCCCCAGCATTTT	CASSLWVRGNQPQHF
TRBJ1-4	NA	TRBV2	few	TGTGCCAGCAGTTACATTGAAAAACTGTTTTTT	CASSYIEKLFF
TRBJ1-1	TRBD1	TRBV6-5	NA	TGTGCCAGCAGTCCACAGGGGGTGTACACTGAAGCTTTCTTT	CASSPQGVYTEAFF
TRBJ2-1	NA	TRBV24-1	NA	TGTGCCACCAGTGCCCTAGCAGGGGTTCTGTTCTTC	CATSALAGVLFF
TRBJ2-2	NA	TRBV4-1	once	TGCGCCAGCAGCCAAGAGCTAGCGATCCCCGGGGAGCTGTTTTTT	CASSQELAIPGELFF
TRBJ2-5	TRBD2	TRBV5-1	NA	TGCGCCAGCAGCGCCCTAGCGGGAGGGCCGGAGACCCAGTACTTC	CASSALAGGPETQYF
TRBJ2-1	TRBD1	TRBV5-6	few	TGTGCCAGCAGCTTGGGAATTAGACAGGGGGGTGAGCAGTTCTTC	CASSLGIRQGGEQFF
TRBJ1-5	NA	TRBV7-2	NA	TGTGCCAGCAGCTTAGACGGCAGGTGGTTGGCTGAGCCCCAGCATTTT	CASSLDGRWLAEPQHF
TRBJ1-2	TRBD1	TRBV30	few	TGTGCCTGGAGTCTACAGGGGGCGTCCGGCTACACCTTC	CAWSLQGASGYTF
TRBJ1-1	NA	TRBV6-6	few	TGTGCCAGCAGTACGCGAGGACGGCACACTGAAGCTTTCTTT	CASSTRGRHTEAFF
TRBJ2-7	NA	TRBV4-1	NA	TGCGCCAGCAGCCAAGTCGGGGGAACCTACGAGCAGTACTTC	CASSQVGGTYEQYF
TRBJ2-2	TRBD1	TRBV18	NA	TGTGCCAGCTCATTAGGACAGGGTGACACCGGGGAGCTGTTTTTT	CASSLGQGDTGELFF
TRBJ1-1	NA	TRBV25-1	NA	TGTGCCAGCAGTGATGGGTCTTGGACAGAAGCTTTCTTT	CASSDGSWTEAFF
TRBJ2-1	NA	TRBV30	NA	TGTGCCTGGAGTGGGCAGGGTACTAATGAGCAGTTCTTC	CAWSGQGTNEQFF
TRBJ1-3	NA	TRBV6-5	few	TGTGCCAGCAGTTACATTTCAGGGAACCCTGGAAACACCATATATTTT	CASSYISGNPGNTIYF
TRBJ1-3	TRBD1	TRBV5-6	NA	TGTGCCAGCAGCCGCCGGGACAGGGGAAGAAACACCATATATTTT	CASSRRDRGRNTIYF
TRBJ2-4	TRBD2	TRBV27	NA	TGTGCCAGCAGTCCCCGGGGAGCGGGAGAGGGACCCGGGCTTCAGTACTTC	CASSPRGAGEGPGLQYF
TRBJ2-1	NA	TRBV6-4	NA	TGTGCCAGCAGTGACTCTTCCCACAATGAGCAGTTCTTC	CASSDSSHNEQFF
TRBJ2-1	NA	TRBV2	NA	TGTGCCAGCAGACACGATGGGGTCAATGAGCAGTTCTTC	CASRHDGVNEQFF